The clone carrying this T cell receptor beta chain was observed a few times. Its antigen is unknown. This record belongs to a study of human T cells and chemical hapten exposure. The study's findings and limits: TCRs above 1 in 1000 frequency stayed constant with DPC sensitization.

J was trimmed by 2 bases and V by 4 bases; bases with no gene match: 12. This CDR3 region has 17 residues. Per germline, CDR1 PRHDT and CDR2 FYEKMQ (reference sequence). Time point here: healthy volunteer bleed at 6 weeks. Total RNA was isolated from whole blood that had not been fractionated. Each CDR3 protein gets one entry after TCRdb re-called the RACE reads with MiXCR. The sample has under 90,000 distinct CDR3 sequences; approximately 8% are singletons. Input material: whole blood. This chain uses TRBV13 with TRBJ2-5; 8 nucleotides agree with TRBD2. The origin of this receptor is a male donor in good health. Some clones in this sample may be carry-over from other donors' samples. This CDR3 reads CASSSRGTSGNQETQYF. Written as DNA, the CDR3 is TGTGCCAGCAGCTCCCGAGGAACTAGCGGCAATCAAGAGACCCAGTACTTC.